The 18 T cell receptor beta chains reported below all come from one sample, sequenced in a study of beta chain features in type 1 diabetes. Regarding the study as a whole: Moderately but significantly shorter TCRB CDR3s were found in Type 1 diabetes patients in all four CD4+ subsets.

Their specific antigens are unknown. Isolated RNA was reverse transcribed in full, so expressed TCRB transcripts were sequenced. Sequencing was performed with immunoSEQ multiplex PCR; in TCRdb, only in-frame clones are kept and a portion is missing. The table includes some 660,000 clones, 11% to 15% detected once. Sequencing was carried out using naive CD4+ T cells from blood. The receptors come from a man aged 18 to 30 with type 1 diabetes.

This clone has a handful of counts. The CDR3, as DNA: TGTGCCTGGAGGGGGGACAGCATGAAAGCTTTCTTT. Its protein is CAWRGDSMKAFF. This sequence joins TRBV30 and TRBJ1-1; 7 nucleotides align to TRBD1. Germline V gene lookup returns CDR1 GTSNPN and CDR2 SVGIG (reference sequence). V was clipped by 3 bases and J by 9 bases; unmatched bases: 7. CDR3 length: 12 residues.

This clone was seen a handful of times. V is TRBV28 and J is TRBJ2-7, with D maybe TRBD1 (6 bases). The V end was cut by 8 bases, the J end by 3 bases, with 20 bases between. CDR3 length: 15 residues. CDR1 is MDHEN, CDR2 SYDVKM, per germline. This chain's CDR3 is CASRVEAGDYYEQYF. Here the CDR3 DNA reads TGTGCCAGCCGTGTAGAGGCAGGGGATTACTACGAGCAGTACTTC.

This clone was counted a few times. V usage is TRBV11-1 and J usage is TRBJ2-7, with 7 bases matching TRBD1. This CDR3 spans 14 amino acids. The V and J ends lost 0 bases and 6 bases, in that order; junction bases with no gene match: 5. Germline CDR1 is SGHAT and CDR2 is FQDESV (reference sequence). CDR3 nucleotides: TGTGCCAGCAGCTTAGCCGGACAGGTGGCCGAGCAGTACTTC. Translating gives CASSLAGQVAEQYF.

This clone was detected only a few times. The J gene is TRBJ2-1, the V gene TRBV7-3; the D is unclear. Germline CDR1 and CDR2: SGHTA and FQGTGA. The CDR3 is 13 residues long. V shed 6 bases and J shed 2 bases, with 8 bases lying between them. The CDR3 DNA follows: TGTGCCAGCAGGGTTAATGCCTACAATGAGCAGTTCTTC. Translated: CASRVNAYNEQFF.

The chain is built from TRBV7-2 and TRBJ2-3; 9 nucleotides match TRBD2. V lost 3 bases and J lost 4; bases outside the gene matches: 2. Germline lookup yields CDR1 SGHTA and CDR2 FQGNSA. The length of the CDR3 is 14 residues. CDR3 coding DNA: TGTGCCAGCAGCTTTGCTAGCGGGGCAGATACGCAGTATTTT. As protein: CASSFASGADTQYF.

This rearrangement joins TRBV10-3 to TRBJ2-7; D remains unclear. The CDR3 consists of 11 residues. Germline-derived CDR1 and CDR2 are ENHRY and SYGVKD. V was shortened by 8 bases and J by 1 base, with 6 bases between the two germline ends. The CDR3 nucleotides are TGTGCCATCGGCTTTTCCTACGAGCAGTACTTC. Its protein product is CAIGFSYEQYF.

The rearrangement uses TRBV4-2 and TRBJ2-3; no clear D. Germline V lookup: CDR1 LGHNA, CDR2 YNFKEQ. Trimming removed 0 bases at V and 2 bases at J, with 9 bases between. The CDR3 has 15 residues. CDR3 region: CASSQDNRNTDTQYF. CDR3 nucleotide sequence: TGTGCCAGCAGCCAAGATAATAGGAACACAGATACGCAGTATTTT.

J is TRBJ2-1 and V is TRBV18, with a tentative D call TRBD2 (6 bases). This CDR3 is 17 amino acids long. Trimming took off 2 bases at V and 7 bases at J, with 21 bases between the two ends. Germline-derived CDR1 and CDR2 are KGHSH and LQKENI. CDR3 DNA sequence: TGTGCCAGCTCACCAATGACAGCGGGCCGTTTTAGGAATGAGCAGTTCTTC. It codes for CASSPMTAGRFRNEQFF.

The chain carries TRBV19 and TRBJ2-1, with D perhaps TRBD2 (6 bases). The CDR3 totals 16 residues. Trimming cost V 2 bases and J 3 bases, with 14 bases left between them. Germline V gene lookup returns CDR1 LNHDA and CDR2 SQIVND (reference sequence). CDR3 in DNA: TGTGCCAGTAGTATACTAGCGCCTCAGCACTACAATGAGCAGTTCTTC. It translates to CASSILAPQHYNEQFF.

This chain connects TRBV19 to TRBJ1-1; D gene ambiguous. V lost 2 bases to trimming and J lost 1 base, with 5 bases between them. The CDR3 spans 13 residues. The germline CDR1 and CDR2 sequences are LNHDA and SQIVND (reference sequence). CDR3 in DNA: TGTGCCAGTAGTATATGGGGGAACACTGAAGCTTTCTTT. Residues: CASSIWGNTEAFF.

This clone has only a few counts. The rearrangement uses TRBV6-5 and TRBJ2-7; 8 nucleotides match TRBD1. The CDR3 totals 15 residues. The V and J ends lost 2 bases and 2 bases, in that order; junction bases with no gene match: 5. Germline assignment: CDR1 MNHEY and CDR2 SVGAGI. The CDR3 coding sequence is TGTGCCAGCAGTTACCAGGGACAGGATCCCTACGAGCAGTACTTC. Protein product: CASSYQGQDPYEQYF.

V usage is TRBV9 and J usage is TRBJ2-7; D could derive from TRBD1 or TRBD2 (6 bases each). Deletions cut 0 bases from V and 3 bases from J, with 16 bases between. CDR3 length: 16 residues. From germline, CDR1 is SGDLS and CDR2 YYNGEE. The CDR3 coding sequence is TGTGCCAGCAGCGTAGAGGGGGGTAGGCCGGTCTACGAGCAGTACTTC. This translates into CASSVEGGRPVYEQYF.

This chain uses TRBV6-1 with TRBJ2-5, with a weak D call TRBD1 (5 bases). Germline CDR1 is MNHNS and CDR2 is SASEGT. The CDR3 loop spans 14 amino acids. V lost 6 bases and J 4 bases, leaving 15 bases between the germline ends. The CDR3 coding sequence is TGTGCCAGCAGGAGCAGGGTGGCCGGAGAGACCCAGTACTTC. Residues: CASRSRVAGETQYF.

The V call is TRBV28, the J call TRBJ2-1; 9 positions match TRBD2. This CDR3 spans 14 amino acids. The J segment lost 7 bases and the V segment lost 4 bases, leaving 5 bases of the junction unmatched. Germline V gene sequence: CDR1 MDHEN, CDR2 SYDVKM. The CDR3 loop reads CASSSLAGYNEQFF. CDR3 DNA: TGTGCCAGCAGTTCTCTAGCGGGGTATAATGAGCAGTTCTTC.

This clone appeared a few times. Other DNA sequences in this specimen translate into the identical CDR3. The V gene is TRBV7-3, the J gene TRBJ1-1; D ambiguous. CDR3 size: 13 residues. CDR1 is SGHTA and CDR2 is FQGTGA in the germline V gene. V lost 3 bases, J lost 1 base, and 6 bases lay in between. The CDR3 nucleotides read TGTGCCAGCAGCTTCGGCGAGAACACTGAAGCTTTCTTT. Its protein product is CASSFGENTEAFF.

This clone was found a few times. The chain combines TRBV9 with TRBJ1-6; D not certain. CDR1 is SGDLS, CDR2 YYNGEE, per germline. Trimming took off 4 bases at V and 7 bases at J, with 12 bases between the two ends. This CDR3 is built from 14 residues. CDR3 DNA sequence: TGTGCCAGCAGCCCCTACGGGTCAAATTCACCCCTCCACTTT. This gives the protein CASSPYGSNSPLHF.

The chain combines TRBV19 with TRBJ2-7; 9 nucleotides line up with TRBD2. Per germline, CDR1 LNHDA and CDR2 SQIVND (reference sequence). This CDR3 has 16 residues. Trimming removed 6 bases from V and 0 bases from J; junction bases left unmatched: 9. CDR3 sequence reads: CASRSAGGPSSYEQYF. CDR3 DNA: TGTGCCAGTAGATCAGCGGGAGGTCCGAGCTCCTACGAGCAGTACTTC.

This clone appeared a few times. This sequence joins TRBV28 and TRBJ1-1; D not resolved. Trimming left V 5 bases short and J 5 bases short, with 15 bases between. Germline V gives CDR1 MDHEN, CDR2 SYDVKM. This CDR3 spans 14 amino acids. In DNA, the CDR3 is TGTGCCAGCAGTCGGAGTAGGGCTCCGACTGAAGCTTTCTTT. Translation: CASSRSRAPTEAFF. Based on the CDR3 plus reference TRBV28 and TRBJ1-1, the full variable domain is DVKVTQSSRYLVKRTGEKVFLECVQDMDHENMFWYRQDPGLGLRLIYFSYDVKMKEKGDIPEGYSVSREKKERFSLILESASTNQTSMYLCASSRSRAPTEAFFGQGTRLTVV.